This TCR beta chain was identified in a study of human T cells and chemical hapten exposure. The time point here: pre-sensitization, week 0. Treatment described: therapeutic diphenylcyclopropenone sensitization with weekly scalp DPC. General observations from the study: No change in TCRs above 1 in 1000 frequency was produced by DPC sensitization.

The CDR3 covers 12 residues. Germline assignment: CDR1 SNHLY and CDR2 FYNNEI. V was shortened by 6 bases and J by 3 bases, with 9 bases between the two germline ends. This clonotype was counted at least ten times. Its target is not known. TCRdb re-called the RACE reads through MiXCR, storing one row per CDR3 protein. The data hold over 35,000 distinct CDR3 sequences, with roughly a tenth observed a single time. This specimen was whole blood, taken in connection with sensitization to the hapten diphenylcyclopropenone (DPC). The sequence was obtained from a man between 25 and 39 years old with alopecia areata. Some clones in this sample may be carry-over from other donors' samples. The chain carries TRBV2 and TRBJ2-7; D is possibly TRBD1 (5 bases). The chain's CDR3 is CASRDDSYEQYF. The CDR3 bases are TGTGCCAGCAGAGACGACAGCTACGAGCAGTACTTC. Full variable domain (rest looked up from reference TRBV2 and TRBJ2-7): EPEVTQTPSHQVTQMGQEVILRCVPISNHLYFYWYRQILGQKVEFLVSFYNNEISEKSEIFDDQFSVERPDGSNFTLKIRSTKLEDSAMYFCASRDDSYEQYFGPGTRLTVT.